This T cell receptor (beta chain) stems from a study of T cell clones after liver transplantation. Sequencing used immunoSEQ multiplex PCR; TCRdb keeps in-frame clones, though not all of them. The table records 85,000 to 110,000 clones, 80% to 90% of them present only once. There are 15 residues in the CDR3. The material sequenced was CD4+ T cells from blood, taken roughly 50 months after liver transplant. The TCR was taken from a human patient who received a liver transplant. The graft donor may have given rise to some T cells. The chain carries TRBV21-1 and TRBJ1-5; the listed D gene, TRBD1, was not tested against the DNA. TRBV21-1 is listed as a pseudogene. CDR3 residues: CASSRAGESNQPQHF. CDR3 bases: TGTGCCAGCAGCCGGGCAGGGGAAAGCAATCAGCCCCAGCATTTT.